These 7 T cell receptor beta chains came from one sample sequenced in a study of T cells in Graves' hyperthyroidism and ophthalmopathy. The source material, RNA transcripts, was used to amplify TCR beta CDR3 regions. Researchers ran a first-round RT-PCR on the TCR CDR3 using the HTBI primer set. TCRdb reprocessed the multiplex PCR reads via MiXCR and lists one record per CDR3 protein. This sample has hundreds of thousands of distinct CDR3 sequences, with approximately 15% found just once. What was sequenced was blood. The source is a woman between 35 and 50 years old with Graves' ophthalmopathy.

This clonotype was seen just once. The chain uses TRBV4-2 and TRBJ2-2; 8 bases match TRBD2. J gave up 5 bases and V 6 bases, and 5 bases lay outside the gene matches. The CDR3 contains 14 residues. Germline V lookup: CDR1 LGHNA, CDR2 YNFKEQ. This CDR3 is CASRLAGHTGELFF. The CDR3 DNA sequence: TGTGCCAGCAGGCTAGCGGGCCATACCGGGGAGCTGTTTTTT.

This clonotype was observed many times. This sequence joins TRBV7-8 and TRBJ1-2; 9 bases match TRBD1. Per the germline V gene, CDR1 is SGHVS and CDR2 is FQNEAQ. This CDR3 region has 15 residues. Unmatched junction bases numbered 3, after V lost 0 bases and J lost 4 bases. The CDR3 spells CASSLADRGGYGYTF. The CDR3, as DNA: TGTGCCAGCAGCTTAGCGGACAGGGGAGGCTATGGCTACACCTTC. The whole variable domain, filled in from reference TRBV7-8 and TRBJ1-2, reads GAGVSQSPRYKVAKRGQDVALRCDPISGHVSLFWYQQALGQGPEFLTYFQNEAQLDKSGLPSDRFFAERPEGSVSTLKIQRTQQEDSAVYLCASSLADRGGYGYTFGSGTRLTVV.

This clonotype was found many times. This rearrangement joins TRBV12-3 or TRBV12-4 to TRBJ1-5; D uncertain. This CDR3 is 13 amino acids long. Trimming left V 6 bases short and J 3 bases short, with 9 bases between. The CDR3 bases are TGTGCCAGCAGCCTGGGGAACAATCAGCCCCAGCATTTT. This gives the protein CASSLGNNQPQHF.

At least ten counts were recorded for this clonotype. The chain has TRBV3-1 and TRBJ2-1; TRBD1 agrees at 8 bases. V lost 4 bases and J lost 4; bases outside the gene matches: 12. The CDR3 extends over 17 amino acids. Germline V gives CDR1 LGHDT, CDR2 YNNKEL (reference sequence). CDR3 amino acids: CASSRFTGGAGYNEQFF. CDR3 DNA: TGTGCCAGCAGCCGATTCACAGGGGGAGCAGGATACAATGAGCAGTTCTTC.

This chain uses TRBV3-1 with TRBJ2-2, with D hard to call. Germline loops: CDR1 LGHDT, CDR2 YNNKEL (reference sequence). CDR3 size: 15 residues. V was trimmed by 1 base and J by 1 base, leaving 7 bases between them. The DNA of the CDR3 is TGTGCCAGCAGCCAAGGGCAGATGAACACCGGGGAGCTGTTTTTT. It yields the protein CASSQGQMNTGELFF. Supplemented by reference TRBV3-1 and TRBJ2-2, the full variable domain reads DTAVSQTPKYLVTQMGNDKSIKCEQNLGHDTMYWYKQDSKKFLKIMFSYNNKELIINETVPNRFSPKSPDKAHLNLHINSLELGDSAVYFCASSQGQMNTGELFFGEGSRLTVL.

This clonotype has a count of ten or more. The chain employs TRBV28 and TRBJ2-5; 8 nucleotides agree with TRBD2. Trimming at V came to 6 bases and at J to 5 bases, leaving 11 bases not matched to a gene. CDR3 length: 15 amino acids. Germline CDR1 reads MDHEN; CDR2 reads SYDVKM. The DNA of the CDR3 is TGTGCCAGCAGCCGGGGCGGGGGGCAGTCGGAGACCCAGTACTTC. It yields the protein CASSRGGGQSETQYF.

This clonotype was observed a handful of times. The chain employs TRBV14 and TRBJ2-3; D is unresolved. V gave up 0 bases and J gave up 4 bases, with 8 bases separating them. This CDR3 has 14 amino acids. Germline V gene lookup returns CDR1 SGHDN and CDR2 FVKESK. For the CDR3, the DNA is TGTGCCAGCAGCCAAGATTTAGACGCAGATACGCAGTATTTT. This sequence encodes CASSQDLDADTQYF.